The 23 T cell receptor beta chains presented below share a single source sample, sequenced in a study of T cell responses to AZD1222 COVID-19 vaccine. TCRdb's table, derived via immunoSEQ multiplex PCR, lists solely in-frame clones and lacks some. This table holds over 130,000 clones, roughly nine tenths found once. The sample in question was peripheral blood, obtained 28 days after the second AZD1222 dose. These receptors came from an adult who received the AZD1222 COVID-19 vaccine.

The rearrangement uses TRBV30 and TRBJ1-1; D is unresolved. V was cut by 3 bases and J by 1 base, with 12 bases left in between. From germline, CDR1 is GTSNPN and CDR2 SVGIG (reference sequence). This CDR3 is 14 amino acids long. The CDR3 DNA follows: TGTGCCTGGAGGGCCGGGTCTCAGAACACTGAAGCTTTCTTT. Translated: CAWRAGSQNTEAFF. Full variable domain (rest looked up from reference TRBV30 and TRBJ1-1): SQTIHQWPATLVQPVGSPLSLECTVEGTSNPNLYWYRQAAGRGLQLLFYSVGIGQISSEVPQNLSASRPQDRQFILSSKKLLLSDSGFYLCAWRAGSQNTEAFFGQGTRLTVV.

The chain recombines TRBV7-2 with TRBJ1-5, with D perhaps matching TRBD1 (5 bases). V lost 5 bases and J 6 bases, leaving 17 bases between the germline ends. The CDR3 runs 15 residues. The germline gives CDR1 SGHTA, CDR2 FQGNSA. The CDR3 DNA reads TGTGCCAGCAGCGTTAGAGGGTCAGGGAGTCAGCCCCAGCATTTT. Amino acids: CASSVRGSGSQPQHF.

The chain employs TRBV9 and TRBJ1-5; D might be TRBD1 (5 bases). V was shortened by 4 bases and J by 1 base, with 12 bases between the two germline ends. CDR1 and CDR2 from the germline V gene are SGDLS and YYNGEE. The CDR3 extends over 15 amino acids. CDR3 protein: CASSRNRDSNQPQHF. Written as DNA, the CDR3 is TGTGCCAGCAGCCGCAACCGGGACAGCAATCAGCCCCAGCATTTT.

The V and J genes are TRBV28 and TRBJ1-1, with 7 bases that match TRBD1. The ends lost 6 bases at V and 2 bases at J; junction bases unmatched: 9. CDR1 and CDR2 (germline): MDHEN, SYDVKM. The CDR3 length is 15 residues. The CDR3 here is CASRGGDSLNTEAFF. CDR3 sequence (DNA): TGTGCCAGCAGGGGGGGGGACAGTCTCAACACTGAAGCTTTCTTT. The variable domain in full, with the rest retrieved from reference TRBV28 and TRBJ1-1, is DVKVTQSSRYLVKRTGEKVFLECVQDMDHENMFWYRQDPGLGLRLIYFSYDVKMKEKGDIPEGYSVSREKKERFSLILESASTNQTSMYLCASRGGDSLNTEAFFGQGTRLTVV.

This chain uses TRBV6-6 with TRBJ2-1; D is tentatively TRBD1 or TRBD2 (5 bases each). CDR1 is MNHNY, CDR2 SVGAGI, per germline (reference sequence). Trimming removed 4 bases at V and 8 bases at J, with 12 bases between. The CDR3 extends over 13 amino acids. CDR3 protein: CASSSSWGYEQFF. The CDR3 bases are TGTGCCAGCAGTTCCTCATGGGGGTATGAGCAGTTCTTC.

The gene calls are TRBV7-2 and TRBJ1-1; TRBD1 matches at 7 bases. This CDR3 region has 14 residues. V lost 6 bases and J lost 1; bases outside the gene matches: 5. Germline V CDR1 and CDR2: SGHTA, FQGNSA. CDR3 sequence (DNA): TGTGCCAGCAGGCTACAGGGGCAGAACACTGAAGCTTTCTTT. Translating it yields CASRLQGQNTEAFF. The full variable domain, rest sourced from reference TRBV7-2 and TRBJ1-1, is GAGVSQSPSNKVTEKGKDVELRCDPISGHTALYWYRQSLGQGLEFLIYFQGNSAPDKSGLPSDRFSAERTGGSVSTLTIQRTQQEDSAVYLCASRLQGQNTEAFFGQGTRLTVV.

CDR3: CASSITKYPAPEQFF. In DNA, the CDR3 is TGTGCCAGTAGTATAACCAAATATCCAGCGCCTGAGCAGTTCTTC. The chain has TRBV19 and TRBJ2-1; D remains unclear. This CDR3 is 15 amino acids long. The V gene lost 2 bases and the J gene lost 9 bases, with 17 bases spanning the gap. Germline V gives CDR1 LNHDA, CDR2 SQIVND (reference sequence).

Only one count was recorded for this clone. The V gene is TRBV5-1, the J gene TRBJ2-2; 11 nucleotides match TRBD1. After removal of 3 bases from V and 6 bases from J, the junction contained 1 base not matched to a gene. CDR1 SGHRS and CDR2 YFSETQ come from the germline V gene. The CDR3 runs 14 residues. CDR3 in DNA: TGCGCCAGCAGCTGGGACAGGGGGTCCGGGGAGCTGTTTTTT. This encodes CASSWDRGSGELFF.

The chain joins TRBV29-1 to TRBJ2-3; no reliable D call. This CDR3 has 14 residues. V gave up 4 bases and J gave up 3 bases, with 14 bases separating them. Looked up from germline, CDR1 is SQVTM and CDR2 is ANQGSEA. CDR3: CSVGTFFSTDTQYF. CDR3 bases: TGCAGCGTTGGGACCTTCTTTAGTACAGATACGCAGTATTTT.

The chain carries TRBV7-8 and TRBJ2-1; 7 bases are shared with TRBD2. The CDR3 runs 17 residues. V was pared by 4 bases and J by 3 bases, with 12 bases of the junction left unmatched. Germline V gene sequence: CDR1 SGHVS, CDR2 FQNEAQ. The CDR3 sequence is CASSYRLARVIYNEQFF. The CDR3 DNA is TGTGCCAGCAGCTACCGACTAGCTAGGGTGATCTACAATGAGCAGTTCTTC.

The chain combines TRBV7-3 with TRBJ1-1; D is uncertain. CDR3 length: 15 amino acids. Germline V lookup: CDR1 SGHTA, CDR2 FQGTGA. V lost 7 bases, J lost 1 base, and 16 bases lay in between. CDR3 DNA: TGTGCCAGCAACCCCTTGACGGCCCAGAACACTGAAGCTTTCTTT. Protein sequence: CASNPLTAQNTEAFF.

This chain uses TRBV6-5 with TRBJ2-7; D is perhaps TRBD1 or TRBD2 (6 bases each). The CDR3 is 13 amino acids. Trimming removed 10 bases from V and 3 bases from J, with 16 bases in between. CDR1 is MNHEY, CDR2 SVGAGI, per germline. CDR3 sequence (DNA): TGTGCCACTCGGGGGCCCTTAAACTACGAGCAGTACGTC. Encoded protein: CATRGPLNYEQYV.

The rearrangement links TRBV3-1 (or the pseudogene TRBV3-2) to TRBJ2-7; D perhaps matches TRBD2 (6 bases). Germline V lookup: CDR1 LGHDT, CDR2 YNNKEL (reference sequence). Trimming took off 0 bases at V and 3 bases at J, with 12 bases between the two ends. The CDR3 has 15 residues. The CDR3 protein is CASSQETGAIYEQYF. As DNA, the CDR3 is TGTGCCAGCAGCCAAGAGACGGGAGCGATCTACGAGCAGTACTTC.

The chain couples TRBV19 to TRBJ2-2; TRBD1 matches 9 bases. V lost 7 bases and J lost 4; bases outside the gene matches: 10. The germline V gene has CDR1 LNHDA and CDR2 SQIVND (reference sequence). CDR3 length: 16 residues. Written as DNA, the CDR3 is TGTGCCAGTACCTCCGGGGACAGGGTCGTCACCGGGGAGCTGTTTTTT. Translated: CASTSGDRVVTGELFF.

This clone has a single count. CDR3 sequence (DNA): TGCGCCAGCAGCTTTCAGCTGAACACTGAAGCTTTCTTT. Translated: CASSFQLNTEAFF. The chain combines TRBV4-1 with TRBJ1-1; D gene uncertain. The CDR3 contains 13 residues. V was shortened by 5 bases and J by 0 bases, with 7 bases between the two germline ends. Germline CDR1 reads MGHRA; CDR2 reads YSYEKL.

The V call is TRBV29-1, the J call TRBJ1-1; maybe TRBD1 (6 bases). This CDR3 is built from 12 residues. V was cut by 5 bases and J by 5 bases, with 12 bases left in between. Germline V CDR1 and CDR2: SQVTM, ANQGSEA. CDR3 region: CSVYRARTEAFF. DNA for the CDR3: TGCAGCGTTTACAGGGCGAGGACTGAAGCTTTCTTT. Combining the CDR3 with reference TRBV29-1 and TRBJ1-1 gives the whole variable domain SAVISQKPSRDICQRGTSLTIQCQVDSQVTMMFWYRQQPGQSLTLIATANQGSEATYESGFVIDKFPISRPNLTFSTLTVSNMSPEDSSIYLCSVYRARTEAFFGQGTRLTVV.

Here the CDR3 DNA reads TGTGCCTGGAGAGTGACAGGGGGCTATGGCTACACCTTC. Translating gives CAWRVTGGYGYTF. The chain combines TRBV30 with TRBJ1-2, with 9 bases lining up with TRBD1. Trimming removed 3 bases from V and 4 bases from J; junction bases left unmatched: 3. Looked up from germline, CDR1 is GTSNPN and CDR2 is SVGIG (reference sequence). The CDR3 spans 13 residues.

V is TRBV30 and J is TRBJ2-3; 8 positions agree with TRBD2. The germline CDR1 and CDR2 sequences are GTSNPN and SVGIG (reference sequence). V shed 0 bases and J 0 bases; nucleotides not matched to a gene: 2. This CDR3 comprises 15 residues. The CDR3 spells CAWSVTSGSTDTQYF. CDR3 in DNA: TGTGCCTGGAGTGTTACTAGCGGTAGCACAGATACGCAGTATTTT.

V usage is TRBV7-9 and J usage is TRBJ1-1, with D possibly matching TRBD1 (5 bases). Looked up from germline, CDR1 is SEHNR and CDR2 is FQNEAQ (reference sequence). With 2 bases removed from V and 1 base from J, the gap between germline ends came to 17 bases. The CDR3 has 17 residues. The CDR3 DNA is TGTGCCAGCAGCTTACCCTGGCAGGGCGTGGGGAACACTGAAGCTTTCTTT. It encodes CASSLPWQGVGNTEAFF.

V usage is TRBV7-3 and J usage is TRBJ1-1; D is unresolved. The CDR3 is made up of 13 amino acids. V lost 5 bases and J lost 8, with 15 bases in between. CDR1 is SGHTA and CDR2 is FQGTGA in the germline V gene. CDR3 nucleotide sequence: TGTGCCAGCAGCCCCTCAGGAGTTCCGGAAGCTTTCTTT. The encoded protein is CASSPSGVPEAFF. Looking up the rest from reference TRBV7-3 and TRBJ1-1 gives the full variable domain: GAGVSQTPSNKVTEKGKYVELRCDPISGHTALYWYRQSLGQGPEFLIYFQGTGAADDSGLPNDRFFAVRPEGSVSTLKIQRTERGDSAVYLCASSPSGVPEAFFGQGTRLTVV.

This chain links TRBV19 with TRBJ1-1, with D tentatively TRBD1 (5 bases). CDR1 is LNHDA and CDR2 is SQIVND in the germline V gene (reference sequence). This CDR3 contains 17 residues. Trimming removed 6 bases from V and 1 base from J, with 21 bases in between. For the CDR3, the DNA is TGTGCCAGTAGCCCGGTCCATGCGCGGGGGGGGAACACTGAAGCTTTCTTT. Residues: CASSPVHARGGNTEAFF.

The chain carries TRBV7-2 and TRBJ2-2; D is perhaps TRBD1 (6 bases). V was shortened by 3 bases and J by 4 bases, with 12 bases between the two germline ends. The CDR3 totals 15 residues. From germline, CDR1 is SGHTA and CDR2 FQGNSA. The CDR3: CASSFRGTGTGELFF. DNA for the CDR3: TGTGCCAGCAGCTTTAGGGGGACGGGCACCGGGGAGCTGTTTTTT.

This clone was picked up a small number of times. The chain is built from TRBV12-3 or TRBV12-4 and TRBJ1-1; no clear D. The CDR3 spans 13 residues. With 10 bases removed from V and 1 base from J, the gap between germline ends came to 13 bases. CDR3 coding DNA: TGTGCCACCTCCCGTACCTCGAACACTGAAGCTTTCTTT. Its translation: CATSRTSNTEAFF.